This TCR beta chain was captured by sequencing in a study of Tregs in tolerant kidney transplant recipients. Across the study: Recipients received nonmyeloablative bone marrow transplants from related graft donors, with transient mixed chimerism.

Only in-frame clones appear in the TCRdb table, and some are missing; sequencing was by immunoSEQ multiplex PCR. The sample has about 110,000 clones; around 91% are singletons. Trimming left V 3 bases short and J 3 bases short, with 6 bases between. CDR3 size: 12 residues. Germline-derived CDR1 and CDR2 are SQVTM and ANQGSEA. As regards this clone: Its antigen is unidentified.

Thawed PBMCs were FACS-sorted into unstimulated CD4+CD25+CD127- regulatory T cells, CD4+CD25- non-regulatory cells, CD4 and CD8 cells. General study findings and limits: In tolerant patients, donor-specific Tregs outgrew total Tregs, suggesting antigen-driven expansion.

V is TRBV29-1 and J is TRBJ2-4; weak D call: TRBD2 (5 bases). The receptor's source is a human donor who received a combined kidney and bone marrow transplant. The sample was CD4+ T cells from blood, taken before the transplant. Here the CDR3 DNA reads TGCAGCGTTGACGCGGGCAAAAACATTCAGTACTTC. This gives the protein CSVDAGKNIQYF.